These T cell receptor beta chains were read from a single sample in a study of human T cells and chemical hapten exposure. Each CDR3 protein is one row after TCRdb ran MiXCR on the RACE reads. Of 300,000 to 450,000 distinct CDR3 sequences listed, 4.5% to 6% are singletons. The source was whole blood, collected in connection with sensitization to the hapten diphenylcyclopropenone (DPC). These receptors originate from a woman aged 45-65 years with alopecia areata. Some clones in this sample may be carry-over from other donors' samples. CDR3s include the opening cysteine and the closing phenylalanine or tryptophan. D genes are given only for firm matches. Not all rows give a size; the values are once, few, many and, for expanded clones, a class.

D,size,J,V,CDR3,DNA
TRBD1,many,TRBJ2-7,TRBV5-5,CASSQSPGTVLGDYF,TGTGCCAGCAGCCAGTCCCCCGGGACAGTCCTTGGGGACTACTTC
NA,many,TRBJ2-3,TRBV12-3/TRBV12-4,CASSSRATSTDTQYF,TGTGCCAGCAGTTCACGGGCGACTAGCACAGATACGCAGTATTTT
NA,NA,TRBJ2-5,TRBV28,CASSLLREVETQYF,TGTGCCAGCAGTTTACTAAGGGAGGTAGAGACCCAGTACTTC
NA,many,TRBJ2-7,TRBV27,CASSLSRGWYEQYF,TGTGCCAGCAGTTTATCGAGGGGGTGGTACGAGCAGTACTTC
NA,few,TRBJ1-6,TRBV3-1,CASSRLSTTRTVNSPLHF,TGTGCCAGCAGCCGACTATCGACCACCCGGACAGTAAATTCACCCCTCCACTTT
NA,many,TRBJ1-2,TRBV7-9,CASSLPLGELNYGYTF,TGTGCCAGCAGCTTACCATTAGGCGAACTTAACTATGGCTACACCTTC
NA,few,TRBJ1-6,TRBV4-3,CASSHDEGVNSPLHF,TGCGCCAGCAGCCACGACGAGGGAGTGAATTCACCCCTCCACTTT
TRBD2,many,TRBJ2-5,TRBV7-7,CASSSHRAPGGETQYF,TGTGCCAGCAGCTCCCACCGGGCCCCGGGAGGCGAGACCCAGTACTTC
NA,few,TRBJ1-1,TRBV2,CALWGANTEAFF,TGTGCTCTGTGGGGGGCGAACACTGAAGCTTTCTTT
TRBD1,NA,TRBJ1-6,TRBV6-5,CASRQGNSPLHF,TGTGCCAGCAGACAGGGGAATTCACCCCTCCACTTT
NA,many,TRBJ2-3,TRBV20-1,CSAHPRPDSTDTQYF,TGCAGTGCTCATCCCAGGCCAGATAGTACAGATACGCAGTATTTT
TRBD1,NA,TRBJ1-1,TRBV15,CATSRGQGRTEAFF,TGTGCCACCAGCAGAGGACAGGGTAGGACTGAAGCTTTCTTT
NA,few,TRBJ1-4,TRBV7-2,CASSPSLGGWNEKLFF,TGTGCCAGCAGCCCCAGTTTAGGGGGGTGGAATGAAAAACTGTTTTTT
NA,many,TRBJ1-1,TRBV19,CASSSTVYTEAFF,TGTGCCAGTAGTTCGACAGTTTACACTGAAGCTTTCTTT
TRBD2,many,TRBJ2-3,TRBV27,CASSASGRPHTDTQYF,TGTGCCAGCAGTGCTAGCGGGAGGCCCCACACAGATACGCAGTATTTT
TRBD2,few,TRBJ2-5,TRBV29-1,CSGGLAQETQYF,TGCAGCGGGGGACTAGCCCAAGAGACCCAGTACTTC
NA,many,TRBJ1-1,TRBV14,CASSQVWNTEAFF,TGTGCCAGCAGCCAAGTTTGGAACACTGAAGCTTTCTTT
NA,NA,TRBJ2-2,TRBV14,CASSHRDGNTGELFF,TGTGCCAGCAGCCATCGAGACGGTAACACCGGGGAGCTGTTTTTT
TRBD2,few,TRBJ2-1,TRBV11-2,CASSSTSGFYNEQFF,TGTGCCAGCAGCTCCACTAGCGGTTTTTACAATGAGCAGTTCTTC
NA,few,TRBJ1-4,TRBV5-1,CASSPGQNEKLFF,TGCGCCAGCAGCCCGGGACAAAATGAAAAACTGTTTTTT
TRBD2,NA,TRBJ2-1,TRBV7-9,CASSLDLAGKNEQFF,TGTGCCAGCAGCTTAGATCTAGCGGGAAAAAATGAGCAGTTCTTC
TRBD1,few,TRBJ1-3,TRBV2,CASTLDRAGNTIYF,TGTGCCAGCACCCTGGACAGGGCTGGAAACACCATATATTTT
TRBD1,many,TRBJ1-5,TRBV4-3,CASSQDWTGNQAQHF,TGCGCCAGCAGCCAAGATTGGACAGGAAATCAGGCCCAGCATTTT
TRBD1,few,TRBJ1-2,TRBV6-5,CASSYSTGGGYGYTF,TGTGCCAGCAGTTACTCGACAGGGGGAGGCTATGGCTACACCTTC
NA,few,TRBJ2-1,TRBV28,CASRNPGNNEQFF,TGTGCCAGCAGAAACCCGGGGAACAATGAGCAGTTCTTC
NA,few,TRBJ1-5,TRBV4-1,CASSLSQGPGNQPQHF,TGCGCCAGCAGCCTCAGCCAGGGTCCGGGCAATCAGCCCCAGCATTTT
NA,many,TRBJ2-2,TRBV28,CASRPVASTGELFF,TGTGCCAGCAGGCCCGTAGCGAGCACCGGGGAGCTGTTTTTT
NA,few,TRBJ1-1,TRBV20-1,CSARKDSTEAFF,TGCAGTGCTAGAAAGGACAGCACTGAAGCTTTCTTT
NA,NA,TRBJ2-5,TRBV6-2/TRBV6-3,CASSPGTHGETQYF,TGTGCCAGCAGTCCCGGGACTCACGGGGAGACCCAGTACTTC
NA,NA,TRBJ2-1,TRBV11-2,CASSLTSREQFF,TGTGCCAGCAGCTTAACTAGCCGTGAGCAGTTCTTC
TRBD1,many,TRBJ2-5,TRBV11-2,CASSPTGSETQYF,TGTGCCAGCAGCCCGACAGGGTCAGAGACCCAGTACTTC
NA,many,TRBJ2-3,TRBV5-1,CASRNTDTQYF,TGCGCCAGCCGGAATACAGATACGCAGTATTTT
TRBD1,NA,TRBJ2-5,TRBV15,CATRSIQGPGETQYF,TGTGCCACCAGAAGTATACAGGGGCCCGGGGAGACCCAGTACTTC
TRBD2,few,TRBJ2-7,TRBV7-8,CASSFRSGGRWEQYF,TGTGCCAGCAGCTTTCGGAGCGGGGGCCGGTGGGAGCAGTACTTC
TRBD1,many,TRBJ2-1,TRBV15,CATSRGDRFHYNEQFF,TGTGCCACCAGCAGAGGGGACAGGTTCCATTACAATGAGCAGTTCTTC
NA,NA,TRBJ2-1,TRBV11-2,CASSLGAERQFF,TGTGCCAGCAGCTTAGGGGCGGAAAGGCAGTTCTTC
NA,many,TRBJ2-1,TRBV28,CASSLGGGNEQFF,TGTGCCAGCAGTTTAGGAGGTGGTAATGAGCAGTTCTTC
TRBD1,few,TRBJ2-2,TRBV9,CASSVIQGTGELFF,TGTGCCAGCAGCGTTATACAGGGGACCGGGGAGCTGTTTTTT
NA,many,TRBJ2-7,TRBV9,CASSARDTPDEQYF,TGTGCCAGCAGCGCCCGGGACACCCCCGACGAGCAGTACTTC
NA,NA,TRBJ2-7,TRBV5-4,CASSLGGVQEQYF,TGTGCCAGCAGCTTGGGGGGTGTCCAGGAGCAGTACTTC
NA,many,TRBJ2-1,TRBV7-9,CASSSDRYNEQFF,TGTGCCAGCAGCTCCGACAGGTACAATGAGCAGTTCTTC
NA,many,TRBJ2-7,TRBV12-3/TRBV12-4,CASSLSSQLHYEQYF,TGTGCCAGCAGTTTATCCTCCCAGCTCCACTACGAGCAGTACTTC
TRBD2,many,TRBJ2-3,TRBV20-1,CSATLAGGLLTDTQYF,TGCAGTGCTACTCTAGCGGGGGGGCTCTTGACAGATACGCAGTATTTT
TRBD1,many,TRBJ2-5,TRBV5-6,CASSLVGQGETQYF,TGTGCCAGCAGCTTGGTGGGACAGGGTGAGACCCAGTACTTC
NA,many,TRBJ1-4,TRBV6-5,CATGRTNEKLFF,TGTGCCACCGGGAGAACTAATGAAAAACTGTTTTTT
TRBD1,many,TRBJ2-3,TRBV7-9,CASRSWTGGPDTQYF,TGTGCCAGCAGATCCTGGACAGGGGGGCCAGATACGCAGTATTTT
NA,many,TRBJ2-7,TRBV12-3/TRBV12-4,CASSSPPDDSHF,TGTGCCAGCAGCTCCCCACCCGACGACTCCCACTTC
NA,NA,TRBJ2-5,TRBV6-2/TRBV6-3,CATPGLGETQYF,TGTGCCACCCCGGGACTTGGGGAGACCCAGTACTTC
TRBD1,NA,TRBJ1-2,TRBV27,CASSSPLTGRRGYTF,TGTGCCAGCAGTTCCCCTCTGACAGGGCGGAGGGGCTACACCTTC
TRBD1,many,TRBJ2-3,TRBV29-1,CSVTRQGPDTQYF,TGCAGCGTCACCCGACAGGGACCAGATACGCAGTATTTT
NA,many,TRBJ1-2,TRBV10-3,CAISGGGYYGYTF,TGTGCCATCAGTGGAGGGGGGTACTATGGCTACACCTTC
NA,NA,TRBJ1-1,TRBV29-1,CSVEVRNTEAFF,TGCAGCGTTGAAGTCCGGAACACTGAAGCTTTCTTT
NA,NA,TRBJ1-2,TRBV20-1,CSARRGGEGYTF,TGCAGTGCTAGACGGGGGGGCGAGGGCTACACCTTC
TRBD2,NA,TRBJ2-7,TRBV27,CASSLFVGLAGGPNTYEQYF,TGTGCCAGCAGTTTATTTGTGGGACTAGCGGGGGGGCCGAACACCTACGAGCAGTACTTC
TRBD1,few,TRBJ2-6,TRBV7-9,CASRFGPGQDFSGANVLTF,TGTGCCAGCAGATTTGGCCCAGGACAGGACTTCTCTGGGGCCAACGTCCTGACTTTC
NA,many,TRBJ2-7,TRBV9,CASSVAGGSSYEQYF,TGTGCCAGCAGCGTAGCAGGCGGAAGCTCCTACGAGCAGTACTTC
NA,once,TRBJ1-1,TRBV7-2,CASSSQGRGQTEAFF,TGTGCCAGCAGCTCTCAGGGTCGGGGGCAGACTGAAGCTTTCTTT
NA,NA,TRBJ1-3,TRBV6-5,CASGGLSGNTICF,TGTGCCAGCGGAGGGCTCTCTGGAAACACCATATGTTTT